A selection of T cell receptor beta chains follows, all from one sample in a study of blood T cell repertoires in COVID-19. The method was immunoSEQ multiplex PCR; TCRdb's version includes in-frame clones alone and lacks a portion of them. This table has 200,000 to 300,000 clones, approximately 84% appearing once. Source material: PBMCs or T cells enriched from blood (not recorded which). These receptors all come from a man in his forties who had recovered from COVID-19. Both conserved end residues are part of each CDR3. The D gene is left open where the match is weak. For some rows the clone size is stated as once, few or many, or as a class when expanded; others skip it.

size	V	D	J	CDR3	DNA
.	TRBV12-3/TRBV12-4	.	TRBJ2-3	CASSLSDTQYF	TGTGCCAGCAGTTTGTCGGATACGCAGTATTTT
.	TRBV9	.	TRBJ1-5	CASSGPDRYQPQHF	TGTGCCAGCAGCGGACCGGACAGATATCAGCCCCAGCATTTT
.	TRBV5-1	TRBD1	TRBJ2-2	CASSWKNRTGNTGELFF	TGCGCCAGCAGCTGGAAAAACCGGACAGGAAACACCGGGGAGCTGTTTTTT
.	TRBV5-6	.	TRBJ2-2	CASSLGHTNMNTGELFF	TGTGCCAGCAGCTTGGGACACACGAACATGAACACCGGGGAGCTGTTTTTT
.	TRBV5-4	TRBD2	TRBJ2-5	CASSWGRSGRMGQETQYF	TGTGCCAGCAGCTGGGGAAGGAGCGGGAGGATGGGGCAAGAGACCCAGTACTTC
.	TRBV7-9	.	TRBJ2-7	CASSPQGAYEQYF	TGTGCCAGCAGCCCCCAGGGCGCCTACGAGCAGTACTTC
once	TRBV19	TRBD2	TRBJ2-1	CASSISPAGTSGRARQFF	TGTGCCAGTAGTATATCCCCCGCCGGGACTAGCGGGAGGGCCAGGCAGTTCTTC
.	TRBV18	.	TRBJ1-1	CASSPPPPSEAFF	TGTGCCAGCTCACCACCTCCCCCCTCTGAAGCTTTCTTT
.	TRBV7-3	.	TRBJ2-1	CASSLNPRNEQFF	TGTGCCAGCAGCTTAAATCCGCGGAATGAGCAGTTCTTC
.	TRBV27	TRBD2	TRBJ2-1	CASSPTGRGGAYNEQFF	TGTGCCAGCAGTCCAACGGGGCGGGGGGGCGCCTACAATGAGCAGTTCTTC
.	TRBV9	.	TRBJ2-1	CASSVAPQLYNEQFF	TGTGCCAGCAGCGTAGCACCCCAACTATACAATGAGCAGTTCTTC
.	TRBV12-3/TRBV12-4	.	TRBJ1-1	CASSFYGNTEAFF	TGTGCCAGCAGTTTCTACGGGAACACTGAAGCTTTCTTT
.	TRBV6-5	.	TRBJ1-4	CASSSTGFANEKLFF	TGTGCCAGCAGCAGCACAGGGTTCGCTAATGAAAAACTGTTTTTT
.	TRBV29-1	TRBD1	TRBJ1-4	CSVATGIVNEKLFF	TGCAGCGTTGCGACAGGGATCGTAAATGAAAAACTGTTTTTT
.	TRBV6-5	.	TRBJ1-4	CASSNTQGQREKLFF	TGTGCCAGCAGTAATACTCAGGGCCAAAGGGAAAAACTGTTTTTT
.	TRBV7-3	TRBD1	TRBJ1-2	CASSLDRGGGGYTF	TGTGCCAGCAGCTTAGACAGGGGTGGAGGAGGCTACACCTTC
.	TRBV18	.	TRBJ1-2	CASSPEKGGAYGYTF	TGTGCCAGCTCACCAGAGAAAGGGGGGGCGTATGGCTACACCTTC
.	TRBV6-2/TRBV6-3	.	TRBJ1-1	CASSLRHRDTEAFF	TGTGCCAGCAGTCTCCGACACAGGGACACTGAAGCTTTCTTT
.	TRBV15	TRBD1	TRBJ1-1	CATSREGQGAPEAFF	TGTGCCACCAGCAGAGAGGGACAGGGGGCCCCTGAAGCTTTCTTT
.	TRBV7-2	TRBD2	TRBJ2-3	CASSSGLAGGADTQYF	TGTGCCAGCAGCTCGGGACTAGCGGGAGGAGCAGATACGCAGTATTTT
.	TRBV5-1	.	TRBJ2-7	CASSPRVNSPYEQYF	TGCGCCAGCAGCCCTCGGGTTAATAGCCCCTACGAGCAGTACTTC
.	TRBV6-5	TRBD1	TRBJ1-2	CASKKIGTAYGYTF	TGTGCCAGCAAAAAAATTGGGACAGCATATGGCTACACCTTC
.	TRBV27	.	TRBJ1-1	CASSYKKAGGEAFF	TGTGCCAGCAGTTATAAGAAGGCGGGCGGGGAAGCTTTCTTT
.	TRBV11-2	.	TRBJ2-1	CASSPGLNNEQFF	TGTGCCAGCAGCCCGGGACTCAACAATGAGCAGTTCTTC
.	TRBV6-5	TRBD1	TRBJ2-5	CASRGTGSLKGTQYF	TGTGCCAGCAGGGGGACAGGGAGCCTAAAAGGGACCCAGTACTTC
.	TRBV24-1	.	TRBJ1-1	CAAVFPRDTEVFF	TGTGCCGCCGTGTTTCCGCGAGACACTGAAGTTTTCTTT
.	TRBV5-1	TRBD2	TRBJ2-5	CASSLDGGETQYF	TGCGCCAGCAGCTTGGACGGGGGGGAGACCCAGTACTTC
.	TRBV6-6	.	TRBJ2-7	CASSYGGGETYEQYF	TGTGCCAGCAGTTACGGTGGGGGCGAGACCTACGAGCAGTACTTC